One and the same sample provided the 29 T cell receptor beta chains below, sequenced in a study of T cells in Graves' hyperthyroidism and ophthalmopathy. The TCR beta CDR3 regions underwent amplification using RNA transcripts as the source. First-round RT-PCR of the TCR CDR3 relied on the HTBI primer set. MiXCR was run by TCRdb on the multiplex PCR reads, yielding one entry per CDR3 protein. Of under 350,000 distinct CDR3 sequences listed, 21% are singletons. Material for sequencing was blood. The receptor set was obtained from a woman in her fifties or sixties with Graves' hyperthyroidism.

The rearrangement uses TRBV28 and TRBJ1-5; D is perhaps TRBD1 (6 bases). CDR3 length equals 14 residues. Trimming shortened V by 6 bases and J by 4 bases, and 13 bases separated the two germline ends. CDR1 MDHEN and CDR2 SYDVKM come from the germline V gene. The CDR3 DNA reads TGTGCCAGCAGCCAAGGGACAAATAATCAGCCCCAGCATTTT. Its translation: CASSQGTNNQPQHF.

In this sample, this clonotype turned up many times. The rearrangement uses TRBV12-3 or TRBV12-4 and TRBJ1-5; D is perhaps TRBD1 (6 bases). Trimming removed 6 bases at V and 1 base at J, with 13 bases between. The CDR3 has 15 residues. The chain's CDR3 is CASRRDNLSNQPQHF. In DNA, the CDR3 is TGTGCCAGCAGGAGGGACAACTTAAGCAATCAGCCCCAGCATTTT.

The table lists this clonotype with many counts. The rearrangement uses TRBV6-1 and TRBJ1-3; possible D gene TRBD1, 5 bases. The CDR3 is 14 amino acids. Looked up from germline, CDR1 is MNHNS and CDR2 is SASEGT. The V and J ends lost 5 bases and 5 bases respectively, with 13 bases between them. The CDR3 nucleotides are TGTGCCAGCAGTCCAACAGGAGCCCGAAACACCATATATTTT. The encoded protein is CASSPTGARNTIYF.

This clonotype was seen only a few times. This rearrangement joins TRBV28 to TRBJ1-6; D unclear. V lost 5 bases and J lost 7, with 6 bases in between. The V gene's germline CDR1 is MDHEN and CDR2 SYDVKM. CDR3 size: 12 residues. The CDR3 loop reads CASSHNNSPLHF. Written as DNA, the CDR3 is TGTGCCAGCAGTCACAACAATTCACCCCTCCACTTT.

This clonotype was seen ten or more times. The chain combines TRBV11-2 with TRBJ2-2; TRBD2 agrees at 7 bases. Trimming cost V 2 bases and J 0 bases; bases outside gene matches: 3. The CDR3 extends over 16 amino acids. Germline CDR1 and CDR2: SGHAT and FQNNGV. The CDR3 region is CASSLFGGSNTGELFF. The CDR3 DNA sequence: TGTGCCAGCAGCTTATTCGGGGGGTCGAACACCGGGGAGCTGTTTTTT.

On this clonotype: One end of the junction is discordant with germline, which a read error may explain. This chain joins TRBV11-2 and TRBJ1-1; tentatively, D is TRBD1 (6 bases). Germline CDR1 is SGHAT and CDR2 is FQNNGV. This CDR3 contains 13 residues. The CDR3 region is CTSSLFRGTEAFF. DNA for the CDR3: TGTACCAGCAGCTTATTCAGGGGCACTGAAGCTTTCTTT.

The CDR3 region is CASSYGVTQYF. For the CDR3, the DNA is TGTGCCAGCAGTTACGGAGTGACCCAGTACTTC. This rearrangement joins TRBV6-2 or TRBV6-3 to TRBJ2-5; D remains ambiguous. There are 11 residues in the CDR3. V was pared by 2 bases and J by 7 bases, with 5 bases between. CDR1 and CDR2 (germline): MNHEY, SVGEGT.

The CDR3 bases are TGTGCCAGAGAAGGGATCCCAATTGCCGGGACAGGGTTGTGCTACACCTTC. This translates into CAREGIPIAGTGLCYTF. The gene calls are TRBV19 and TRBJ1-2; TRBD1 matches 9 bases. The germline CDR1 and CDR2 sequences are LNHDA and SQIVND (reference sequence). With V trimmed by 9 bases and J by 9 bases, 23 bases remained unmatched. This CDR3 spans 17 amino acids.

There are a few counts of this clonotype. This rearrangement joins TRBV9 to TRBJ2-5; either TRBD1 or TRBD2 may supply D (5 bases each). Per the germline V gene, CDR1 is SGDLS and CDR2 is YYNGEE. Trimming removed 5 bases at V and 1 base at J, with 21 bases between. CDR3 length: 17 residues. The CDR3 spells CASSSYLEGRRQETQYF. CDR3 in DNA: TGTGCCAGCAGTTCGTATCTTGAGGGGCGGCGCCAAGAGACCCAGTACTTC.

The chain employs TRBV20-1 and TRBJ1-2; TRBD1 matches 10 bases. V shed 1 base, J shed 4 bases, and the junction held 9 bases outside the gene matches. The CDR3 loop spans 16 amino acids. The germline V gene encodes CDR1 DFQATT and CDR2 SNEGSKA (reference sequence). In DNA, the CDR3 is TGCAGTGCTAGAGTCCCCGGGACAGGGGTAGGCTATGGCTACACCTTC. This translates into CSARVPGTGVGYGYTF.

This clonotype was recorded at least ten times. The V and J genes are TRBV30 and TRBJ1-1; D ambiguous. V lost 2 bases and J lost 0, with 10 bases in between. The CDR3 consists of 14 residues. Looked up from germline, CDR1 is GTSNPN and CDR2 is SVGIG (reference sequence). The CDR3 coding sequence is TGTGCCTGGAGTCCCGTTCGCATGAACACTGAAGCTTTCTTT. Translating gives CAWSPVRMNTEAFF.

This clonotype has more than one count but fewer than ten. In DNA, the CDR3 is TGCGCCAGCAGACCACAGGGGGTAGGCACAGATACGCAGTATTTT. Encoded protein: CASRPQGVGTDTQYF. The chain joins TRBV5-1 to TRBJ2-3; TRBD1 aligns across 8 bases. The V and J ends lost 5 bases and 1 base, in that order; junction bases with no gene match: 6. Germline CDR1 is SGHRS and CDR2 is YFSETQ. The CDR3 loop spans 15 amino acids.

This rearrangement joins TRBV15 to TRBJ1-5; tentatively, D is TRBD1 (5 bases). The CDR3 length is 13 residues. The germline V gene has CDR1 LNHNV and CDR2 YYDKDF (reference sequence). The V end lost 1 base, the J end lost 7 bases, and 8 bases lay between the germline ends. CDR3 sequence reads: CATSRGRDQPQHF. The CDR3 nucleotides are TGTGCCACCAGCAGAGGACGGGACCAGCCCCAGCATTTT.

This clonotype was seen at least ten times. This chain connects TRBV6-5 to TRBJ2-1; TRBD2 might be the D (5 bases). Germline V gene sequence: CDR1 MNHEY, CDR2 SVGAGI. The CDR3 runs to 13 residues. V lost 2 bases and J 8 bases, leaving 10 bases between the germline ends. This CDR3 is CASSYTGIYEQFF. CDR3 in DNA: TGTGCCAGCAGTTACACGGGAATCTATGAGCAGTTCTTC.

This clonotype was counted between two and nine times. J is TRBJ2-7 and V is TRBV6-1; no firm D call. Germline loops: CDR1 MNHNS, CDR2 SASEGT. The germline V and J ends were trimmed by 6 bases and 7 bases, with 13 bases remaining between them. The CDR3 sequence is 12 residues long. The CDR3 nucleotides are TGTGCCAGCAGCCGATACATGACAGAGCAGTACTTC. It codes for CASSRYMTEQYF.

A few counts support this clonotype. The chain uses TRBV5-1 and TRBJ2-1; no clear D gene. V lost 3 bases, J lost 5 bases, and 3 bases lay in between. Germline CDR1 is SGHRS and CDR2 is YFSETQ. The CDR3 totals 11 residues. The CDR3 here is CASSWHNEQFF. Written as DNA, the CDR3 is TGCGCCAGCAGCTGGCACAATGAGCAGTTCTTC.

Only a few counts were recorded for this clonotype. This sequence joins TRBV6-5 and TRBJ2-2; the match to TRBD2 covers 13 bases. With 0 bases clipped from V and 1 base from J, the junction kept 8 bases outside the gene matches. In germline, CDR1 is MNHEY, CDR2 SVGAGI. This CDR3 has 20 amino acids. CDR3 loop: CASSYSITSGRARNTGELFF. Here the CDR3 DNA reads TGTGCCAGCAGTTACTCGATTACTAGCGGGAGGGCGAGGAACACCGGGGAGCTGTTTTTT.

This clonotype was seen ten or more times. The genes are TRBV2 and TRBJ2-7; D is undetermined. Germline CDR1 is SNHLY and CDR2 is FYNNEI. The CDR3 consists of 13 residues. Trimming cost V 1 base and J 1 base, with 5 bases left between them. The CDR3 reads CASSEVNSYEQYF. CDR3 sequence (DNA): TGTGCCAGCAGTGAAGTCAATTCCTACGAGCAGTACTTC.

This clonotype was found a few times. J is TRBJ2-4 and V is TRBV30; weak D call: TRBD1 (5 bases). The CDR3 is 16 residues long. Germline values: CDR1 GTSNPN, CDR2 SVGIG (reference sequence). The V end lost 3 bases, the J end lost 0 bases, and 15 bases lay between the germline ends. The CDR3 nucleotides are TGTGCCTGGAGCTCAACGACAGCCGTAGCCAAAAACATTCAGTACTTC. Its protein product is CAWSSTTAVAKNIQYF.

This clonotype showed up many times. The chain combines TRBV3-1 with TRBJ2-2; D is tentatively TRBD1 or TRBD2 (5 bases each). The CDR3 has 16 residues. Deletions cut 3 bases from V and 0 bases from J, with 11 bases between. Per germline, CDR1 LGHDT and CDR2 YNNKEL (reference sequence). CDR3 amino acids: CASSHPRGANTGELFF. CDR3 nucleotide sequence: TGTGCCAGCAGCCACCCAAGGGGAGCGAACACCGGGGAGCTGTTTTTT.

Notes on this clonotype: This clone may be a read error of a much larger clone one base away. The chain employs TRBV10-3 and TRBJ2-2; TRBD2 agrees at 12 bases. V trimming: 6 bases; J trimming: 1 base; junction bases outside the gene matches: 3. CDR1 is ENHRY, CDR2 SYGVKD, per germline. This CDR3 contains 16 residues. CDR3 protein: CAIRSGLAGNTGELFF. CDR3 DNA: TGTGCCATCAGATCGGGACTAGCGGGGAACACCGGGGAGCTGTTTTTT.

Ten or more counts support this clonotype. The chain couples TRBV29-1 to TRBJ1-1; TRBD1 matches at 8 bases. The CDR3 extends over 13 amino acids. Germline lookup yields CDR1 SQVTM and CDR2 ANQGSEA. Germline trimming cut 4 bases from V and 1 base from J; bases unmatched to any gene: 2. CDR3 sequence reads: CSVGDRRNTEAFF. For the CDR3, the DNA is TGCAGCGTTGGGGACAGGCGGAACACTGAAGCTTTCTTT. The whole variable domain, filled in from reference TRBV29-1 and TRBJ1-1, reads SAVISQKPSRDICQRGTSLTIQCQVDSQVTMMFWYRQQPGQSLTLIATANQGSEATYESGFVIDKFPISRPNLTFSTLTVSNMSPEDSSIYLCSVGDRRNTEAFFGQGTRLTVV.

This clonotype has ten or more counts. This sequence joins TRBV30 and TRBJ1-4; D ambiguous. The germline V and J ends were trimmed by 6 bases and 0 bases, with 5 bases remaining between them. The CDR3 loop spans 12 amino acids. CDR1 and CDR2 (germline): GTSNPN, SVGIG (reference sequence). The CDR3 region has the DNA TGTGCCTGTACAGCAACTAATGAAAAACTGTTTTTT. Translated, it gives CACTATNEKLFF.

This clonotype has at least ten counts. The rearrangement uses TRBV6-1 and TRBJ1-1; D gene unclear. CDR1 is MNHNS and CDR2 is SASEGT in the germline V gene. The V and J ends lost 0 bases and 0 bases respectively, with 2 bases between them. This CDR3 contains 13 residues. The CDR3 coding sequence is TGTGCCAGCAGTGAAGCTATGAACACTGAAGCTTTCTTT. Protein: CASSEAMNTEAFF.

This clonotype was seen ten or more times. The V and J genes are TRBV20-1 and TRBJ2-1, with TRBD2 identical over 13 bases. Germline-derived CDR1 and CDR2 are DFQATT and SNEGSKA (reference sequence). Trimming removed 6 bases from V and 8 bases from J; junction bases left unmatched: 7. CDR3 length: 14 residues. The CDR3 loop reads CSAKTSGGPHEQFF. CDR3 DNA: TGCAGTGCGAAGACTAGCGGGGGGCCTCATGAGCAGTTCTTC.

There are a few counts of this clonotype. The V call is TRBV18, the J call TRBJ2-7; the D call may be TRBD1 or TRBD2 (5 bases each). The CDR3 is 14 amino acids. V dropped 3 bases and J dropped 0 bases, with 9 bases sitting between them. CDR1 and CDR2 from the germline V gene are KGHSH and LQKENI. DNA of the CDR3: TGTGCCAGCTCACCGGGGGACCCCTCCTACGAGCAGTACTTC. It codes for CASSPGDPSYEQYF. Full variable domain (missing parts from reference TRBV18 and TRBJ2-7): NAGVMQNPRHLVRRRGQEARLRCSPMKGHSHVYWYRQLPEEGLKFMVYLQKENIIDESGMPKERFSAEFPKEGPSILRIQQVVRGDSAAYFCASSPGDPSYEQYFGPGTRLTVT.

This clonotype has a handful of counts. This CDR3 reads CASGQDKKLFF. DNA of the CDR3: TGTGCCAGCGGACAGGACAAAAAACTGTTTTTT. This chain joins TRBV2 and TRBJ1-4, with 7 bases fitting TRBD1. This CDR3 is built from 11 residues. The germline CDR1 and CDR2 sequences are SNHLY and FYNNEI. Unmatched junction bases numbered 3, after V lost 8 bases and J lost 9 bases.

The CDR3 is CASSLKGPGYGYTF. For the CDR3, the DNA is TGCGCCAGCAGCTTGAAAGGGCCTGGCTATGGCTACACCTTC. The V call is TRBV5-1, the J call TRBJ1-2; unclear D gene. This CDR3 region has 14 residues. Trimming removed 1 base at V and 4 bases at J, with 11 bases between. Germline CDR1 reads SGHRS; CDR2 reads YFSETQ.

This clonotype came up many times. This chain links TRBV28 with TRBJ2-3, with 11 bases matching TRBD2. Germline-derived CDR1 and CDR2 are MDHEN and SYDVKM. V lost 4 bases to trimming and J lost 0 bases; unmatched junction nucleotides: 3. This CDR3 region has 16 residues. CDR3 nucleotide sequence: TGTGCCAGCAGTTCACCTAGCGGGGGGAGCACAGATACGCAGTATTTT. Its translation: CASSSPSGGSTDTQYF.